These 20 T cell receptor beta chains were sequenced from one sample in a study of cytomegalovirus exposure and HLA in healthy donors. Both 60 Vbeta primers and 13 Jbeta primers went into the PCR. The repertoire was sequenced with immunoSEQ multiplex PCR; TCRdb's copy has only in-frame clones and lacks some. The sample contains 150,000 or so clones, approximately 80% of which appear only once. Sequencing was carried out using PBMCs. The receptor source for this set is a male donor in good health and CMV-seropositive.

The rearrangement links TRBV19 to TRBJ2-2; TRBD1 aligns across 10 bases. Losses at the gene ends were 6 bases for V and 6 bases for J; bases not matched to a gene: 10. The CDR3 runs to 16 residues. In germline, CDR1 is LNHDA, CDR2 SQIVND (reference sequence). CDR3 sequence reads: CASSRNDRGRSGELFF. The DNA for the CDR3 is TGTGCCAGTAGCAGGAACGACAGGGGGCGATCCGGGGAGCTGTTTTTT.

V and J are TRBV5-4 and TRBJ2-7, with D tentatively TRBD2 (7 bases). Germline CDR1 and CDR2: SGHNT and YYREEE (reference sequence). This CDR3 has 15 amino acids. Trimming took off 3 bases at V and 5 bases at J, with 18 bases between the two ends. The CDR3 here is CASSSYLGGGNEQYF. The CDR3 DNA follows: TGTGCCAGCAGCTCCTATCTGGGGGGGGGCAACGAGCAGTACTTC.

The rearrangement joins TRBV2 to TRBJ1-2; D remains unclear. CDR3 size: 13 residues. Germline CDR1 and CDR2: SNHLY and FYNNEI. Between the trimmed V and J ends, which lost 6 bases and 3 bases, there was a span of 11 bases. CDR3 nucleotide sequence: TGTGCCAGCAGGCCGAACTCCTACTATGGCTACACCTTC. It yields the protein CASRPNSYYGYTF.

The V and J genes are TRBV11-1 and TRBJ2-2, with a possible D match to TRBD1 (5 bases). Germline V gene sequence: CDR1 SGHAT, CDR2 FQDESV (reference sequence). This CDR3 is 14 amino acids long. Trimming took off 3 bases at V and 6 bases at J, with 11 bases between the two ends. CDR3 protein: CASSFRAEPGELFF. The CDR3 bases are TGTGCCAGCAGCTTCAGGGCCGAACCCGGGGAGCTGTTTTTT.

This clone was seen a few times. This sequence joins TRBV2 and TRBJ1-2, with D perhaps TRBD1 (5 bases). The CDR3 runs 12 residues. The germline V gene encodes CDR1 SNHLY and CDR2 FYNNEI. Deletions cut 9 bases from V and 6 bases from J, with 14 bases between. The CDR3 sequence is CASSEEGNGYTF. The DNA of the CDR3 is TGTGCCAGTAGCGAGGAGGGGAATGGCTACACCTTC.

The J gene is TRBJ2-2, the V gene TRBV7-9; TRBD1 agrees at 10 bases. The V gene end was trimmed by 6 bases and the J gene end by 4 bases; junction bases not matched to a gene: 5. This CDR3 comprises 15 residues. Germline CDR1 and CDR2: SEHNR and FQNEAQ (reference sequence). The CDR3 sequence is CASRSGQGFTGELFF. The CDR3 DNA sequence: TGTGCCAGCAGGTCGGGACAGGGGTTCACCGGGGAGCTGTTTTTT.

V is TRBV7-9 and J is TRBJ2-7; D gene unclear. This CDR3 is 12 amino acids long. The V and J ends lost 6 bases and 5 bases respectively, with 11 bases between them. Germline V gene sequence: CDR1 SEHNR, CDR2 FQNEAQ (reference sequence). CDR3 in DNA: TGTGCCAGCAGATCAGGCCCCCACGAGCAGTACTTC. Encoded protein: CASRSGPHEQYF.

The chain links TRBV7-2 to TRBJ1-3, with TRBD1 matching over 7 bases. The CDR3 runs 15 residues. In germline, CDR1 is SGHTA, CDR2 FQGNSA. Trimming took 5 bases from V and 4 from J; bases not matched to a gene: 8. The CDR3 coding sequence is TGTGCCAGCAGCCCCCAGACAGGGACGGGAAACACCATATATTTT. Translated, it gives CASSPQTGTGNTIYF.

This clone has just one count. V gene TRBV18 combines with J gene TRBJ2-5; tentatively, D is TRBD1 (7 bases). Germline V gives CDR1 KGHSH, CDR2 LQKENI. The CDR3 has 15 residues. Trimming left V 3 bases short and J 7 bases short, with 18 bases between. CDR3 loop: CASSPRQGGEGTQYF. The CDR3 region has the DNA TGTGCCAGCTCACCCCGACAGGGAGGAGAGGGGACCCAGTACTTC.

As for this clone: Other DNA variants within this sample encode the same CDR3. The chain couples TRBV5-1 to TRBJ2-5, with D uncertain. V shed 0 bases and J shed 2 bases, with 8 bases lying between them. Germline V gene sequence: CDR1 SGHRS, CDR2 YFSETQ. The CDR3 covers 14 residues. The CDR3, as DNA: TGCGCCAGCAGCTTGGCGGCAGGACAAGAGACCCAGTACTTC. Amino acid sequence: CASSLAAGQETQYF.

DNA of the CDR3: TGTGCCAGCAACGCCCCAGGTGGCAATCAGCCCCAGCATTTT. This gives the protein CASNAPGGNQPQHF. V is TRBV2 and J is TRBJ1-5; no reliable D call. The germline gives CDR1 SNHLY, CDR2 FYNNEI. This CDR3 comprises 14 residues. The germline V and J ends were trimmed by 7 bases and 2 bases, with 12 bases remaining between them.

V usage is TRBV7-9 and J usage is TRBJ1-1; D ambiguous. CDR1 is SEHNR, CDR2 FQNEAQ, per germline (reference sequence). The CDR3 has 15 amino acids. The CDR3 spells CSTKALGSMNTEAFF. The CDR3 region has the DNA TGTTCCACTAAAGCTCTTGGTTCCATGAACACTGAAGCTTTCTTT.

The CDR3 bases are TGCGCCAGCAGCTTGGCGGTTGAAGATACGCAGTATTTT. Protein sequence: CASSLAVEDTQYF. The chain uses TRBV5-1 and TRBJ2-3; no definite D call. Between the trimmed V and J ends, which lost 0 bases and 5 bases, there was a span of 7 bases. This CDR3 spans 13 amino acids. From germline, CDR1 is SGHRS and CDR2 YFSETQ.

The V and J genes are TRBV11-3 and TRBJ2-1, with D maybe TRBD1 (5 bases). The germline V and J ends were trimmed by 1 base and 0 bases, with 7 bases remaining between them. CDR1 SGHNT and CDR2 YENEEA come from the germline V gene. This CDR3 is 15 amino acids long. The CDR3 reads CASSLGQGSYNEQFF. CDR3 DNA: TGTGCCAGCAGCTTAGGGCAGGGCTCCTACAATGAGCAGTTCTTC.

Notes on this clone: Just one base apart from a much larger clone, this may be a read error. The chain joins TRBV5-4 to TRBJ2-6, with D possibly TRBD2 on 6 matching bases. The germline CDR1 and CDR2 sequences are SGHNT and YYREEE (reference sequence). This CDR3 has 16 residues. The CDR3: CASSHLTSSGANGLTF. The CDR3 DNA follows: TGTGCCAGCAGCCATCTAACTAGCTCTGGGGCCAACGGCCTGACTTTC.

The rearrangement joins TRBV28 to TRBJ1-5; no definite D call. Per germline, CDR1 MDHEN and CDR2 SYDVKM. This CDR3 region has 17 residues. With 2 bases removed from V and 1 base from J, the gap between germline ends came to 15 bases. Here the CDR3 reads CASSLRRGVPSNQPQHF. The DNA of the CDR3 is TGTGCCAGCAGTTTACGTCGGGGAGTACCGAGCAATCAGCCCCAGCATTTT.

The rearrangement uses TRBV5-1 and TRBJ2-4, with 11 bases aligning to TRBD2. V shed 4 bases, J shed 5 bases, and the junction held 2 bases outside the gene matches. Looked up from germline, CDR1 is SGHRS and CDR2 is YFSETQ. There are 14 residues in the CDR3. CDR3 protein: CASSPGLAENIQYF. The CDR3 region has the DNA TGCGCCAGCAGCCCGGGACTAGCGGAAAACATTCAGTACTTC.

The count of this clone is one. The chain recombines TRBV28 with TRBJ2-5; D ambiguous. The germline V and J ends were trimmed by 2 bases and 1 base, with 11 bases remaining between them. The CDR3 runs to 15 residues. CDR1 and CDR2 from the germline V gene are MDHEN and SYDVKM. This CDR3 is CASSLRAGTQETQYF. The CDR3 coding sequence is TGTGCCAGCAGTTTACGTGCAGGTACCCAAGAGACCCAGTACTTC.

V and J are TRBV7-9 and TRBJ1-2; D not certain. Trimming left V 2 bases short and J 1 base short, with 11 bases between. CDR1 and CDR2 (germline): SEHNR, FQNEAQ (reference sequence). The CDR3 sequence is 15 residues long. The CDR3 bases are TGTGCCAGCAGCTTAATGGCAGACATTAACTATGGCTACACCTTC. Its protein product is CASSLMADINYGYTF. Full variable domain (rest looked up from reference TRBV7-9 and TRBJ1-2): DTGVSQNPRHKITKRGQNVTFRCDPISEHNRLYWYRQTLGQGPEFLTYFQNEAQLEKSRLLSDRFSAERPKGSFSTLEIQRTEQGDSAMYLCASSLMADINYGYTFGSGTRLTVV.

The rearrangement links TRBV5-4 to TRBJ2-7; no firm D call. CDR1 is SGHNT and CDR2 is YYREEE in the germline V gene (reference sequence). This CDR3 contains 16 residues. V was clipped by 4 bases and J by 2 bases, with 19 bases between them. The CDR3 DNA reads TGTGCCAGCAGCCATGGGTCGTTGGGCAAGGCCTACGAGCAGTACTTC. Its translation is CASSHGSLGKAYEQYF.